The source of this T cell receptor (beta chain) is a study of immune evolution from preneoplasia to lung adenocarcinoma. Study summary: HLA loss of heterozygosity: under 7.5% AIS, approximately 15% MIA, approximately 31% ADC, none AAH.

The CDR3 has 17 amino acids. Germline CDR1 SGHTA, CDR2 FQGNSA. J was trimmed by 3 bases and V by 8 bases; bases with no gene match: 14. Premalignant or tumor cells were enriched by macro-dissection after pathologic assessment. The assay was immunoSEQ multiplex PCR, and TCRdb's table has in-frame clones only and misses some. Of some 37,000 clones detected, around 74% appear once; the ten largest clones hold about 6.5%. Material for sequencing was FFPE invasive lung adenocarcinoma tissue. This sequence was found in a person in their sixties with lung adenocarcinoma. The J gene is TRBJ2-3, the V gene TRBV7-2, with 10 positions matching TRBD2. The CDR3 reads CASSIRVGTSATDTQYF. CDR3 sequence (DNA): TGTGCCAGCTCGATCAGGGTTGGGACTAGCGCAACAGATACGCAGTATTTT.